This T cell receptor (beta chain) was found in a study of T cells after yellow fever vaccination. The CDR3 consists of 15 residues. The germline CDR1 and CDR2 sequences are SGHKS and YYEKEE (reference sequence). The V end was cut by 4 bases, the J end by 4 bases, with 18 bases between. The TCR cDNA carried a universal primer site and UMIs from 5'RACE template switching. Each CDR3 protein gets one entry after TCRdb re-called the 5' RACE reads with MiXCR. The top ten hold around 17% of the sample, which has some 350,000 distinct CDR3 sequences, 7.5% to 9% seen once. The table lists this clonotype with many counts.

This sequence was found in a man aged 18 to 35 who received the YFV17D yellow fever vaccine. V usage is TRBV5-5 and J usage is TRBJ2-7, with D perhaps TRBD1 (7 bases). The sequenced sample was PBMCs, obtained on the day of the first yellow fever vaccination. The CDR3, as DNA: TGTGCCAGCAGCCGCGGGACAGTTAAGTCGTACGAGCAGTACTTC. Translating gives CASSRGTVKSYEQYF.